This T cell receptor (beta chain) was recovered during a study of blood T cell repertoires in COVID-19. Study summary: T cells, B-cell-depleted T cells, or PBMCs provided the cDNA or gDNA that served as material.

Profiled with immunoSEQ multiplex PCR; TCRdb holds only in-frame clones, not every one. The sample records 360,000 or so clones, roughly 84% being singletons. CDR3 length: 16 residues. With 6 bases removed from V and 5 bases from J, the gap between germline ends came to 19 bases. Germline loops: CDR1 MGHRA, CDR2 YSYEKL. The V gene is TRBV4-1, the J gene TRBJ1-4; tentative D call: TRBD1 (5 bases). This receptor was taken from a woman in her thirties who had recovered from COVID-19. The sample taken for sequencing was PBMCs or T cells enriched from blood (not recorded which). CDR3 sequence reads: CASRQILGGMNEKLFF. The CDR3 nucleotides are TGCGCCAGCAGACAGATTCTGGGGGGGATGAATGAAAAACTGTTTTTT.